This T cell receptor beta chain appears in the sequencing data of a study of blood T cell repertoires in COVID-19. Study summary: PBMCs, B-cell-depleted T cells, or T cells provided the cDNA or gDNA that made up the material.

In the original processing: Amplifying reference gene primers gave estimates of nucleated cell counts. Generated by immunoSEQ multiplex PCR, the TCRdb table keeps only in-frame clones and is missing some. V, J and clone size derive from that table, while D and trimming were established from the DNA sequence. The repertoire has under 110,000 clones, approximately 92% of them found once; the top ten carry around 5.8%. Germline CDR1 KGHSH, CDR2 LQKENI. The germline V and J ends were trimmed by 3 bases and 0 bases, with 6 bases remaining between them. The CDR3 runs to 14 residues. Sequencing was performed on peripheral blood. V is TRBV18 and J is TRBJ1-3; D ambiguous. The origin of this receptor is a man over 45 with active COVID-19. CDR3 sequence reads: CASSPTNSGNTIYF. CDR3 coding DNA: TGTGCCAGCTCACCCACAAACTCTGGAAACACCATATATTTT.